Listed below are T cell receptor beta chains from one sample, sequenced in a study of T cell responses to AZD1222 COVID-19 vaccine. Here immunoSEQ multiplex PCR was the method, and the copy in TCRdb shows in-frame clones only, minus some. The profile shows around 140,000 clones, just over 90% of them singletons. Source: peripheral blood, taken on day 0 of MenACWY control vaccination. Source of these receptors: an adult in good health. CDR3s include the opening cysteine and the closing phenylalanine or tryptophan. Fields, in order: J gene, D gene, clone size, V gene, CDR3 DNA, CDR3 protein. D genes are given only for firm matches. Rows give clone size only sometimes, using once, few, many, or a class for an expanded clone.

>TRBJ1-2|.|.|TRBV7-9
TGTGCCAGCAGCTTAGACGGGGGCCGGCTTAACTATGGCTACACCTTC
CASSLDGGRLNYGYTF
>TRBJ1-5|.|.|TRBV7-2
TGTGCCAGCAGCTTACGGGGGGATCAGCCCCAGCATTTT
CASSLRGDQPQHF
>TRBJ1-1|.|few|TRBV5-5
TGTGCCAGCAGCTTAAGGCGGGGCACTGAAGCTTTCTTT
CASSLRRGTEAFF
>TRBJ1-5|.|.|TRBV6-6
TGTGCCAGCAGTTACACGACAGACAATCAGCCCCAGCATTTT
CASSYTTDNQPQHF
>TRBJ2-3|TRBD2|once|TRBV12-3/TRBV12-4
TGTGCCAGCAGTTTCTCCGGGGGGGTGACGCAGTATTTT
CASSFSGGVTQYF
>TRBJ1-5|.|.|TRBV7-2
TGTGCCAGCAGCTTAGTGGGAGGTCAGCCCCAGCATTTT
CASSLVGGQPQHF
>TRBJ1-5|.|.|TRBV18
TGTGCCAGCTCACCAACGCGGGATCAGCCCCAGCATTTT
CASSPTRDQPQHF
>TRBJ1-1|.|.|TRBV11-2
TGTGCCAGCAGGTACAACACCCTGGGGACTGAAGCTTTCTTT
CASRYNTLGTEAFF
>TRBJ2-3|.|.|TRBV5-1
TGCGCCAGCAGCTTGAGTCGGGCAGATACGCAGTATTTT
CASSLSRADTQYF
>TRBJ2-2|.|.|TRBV5-4
TGTGCCAGCAGCGGTAATCAGGGGATCCCCGGGGAGCTGTTTTTT
CASSGNQGIPGELFF
>TRBJ1-2|.|.|TRBV19
TGTGCCAGCCGATTGGGTTACTATGGCTACACCTTC
CASRLGYYGYTF
>TRBJ2-7|TRBD1|.|TRBV10-3
TGTGCCATCAGTGACTCTAGACAGGGGGCCTACGAGCAGTACTTC
CAISDSRQGAYEQYF
>TRBJ1-6|TRBD1|.|TRBV3-1/TRBV3-2
TGTGCCAGCAGCCAAGCGGGACAGAATTCACCCCTCCACTTT
CASSQAGQNSPLHF
>TRBJ1-1|.|.|TRBV28
TGTGCCAGCATCTCCCTCTCCCTAATGAACACTGAAGCTTTCTTT
CASISLSLMNTEAFF
>TRBJ1-4|TRBD1|.|TRBV18
TGTGCCAGCTCACCACGACAGGGCCAGATAAATGAAAAACTGTTTTTT
CASSPRQGQINEKLFF
>TRBJ2-3|TRBD2|.|TRBV5-8
TGTGCCAGCAGCCGGACTAGCGGGAGATGGGGCACAGATACGCAGTATTTT
CASSRTSGRWGTDTQYF
>TRBJ1-2|.|.|TRBV5-6
TGTGCCAGCAGAGGAGGACAGCCCCTGACCTATGGCTACACCTTC
CASRGGQPLTYGYTF